This T cell receptor (beta chain) was captured in a study of cytomegalovirus exposure and HLA in healthy donors. Study details: When 350 to 500 donors were genotyped, about 86% of them were found to fall in the Caucasian-associated ancestry cluster.

PCR amplification relied on 60 Vbeta primers (plus 13 Jbeta primers). TCRdb keeps only in-frame clones here, not all; method: immunoSEQ multiplex PCR. The sample includes roughly 140,000 clones, 76% of them seen just once. The CDR3 is 15 residues long. Germline V lookup: CDR1 SGHRS, CDR2 YFSETQ. V was pared by 4 bases and J by 2 bases, with 7 bases of the junction left unmatched. This chain uses TRBV5-1 with TRBJ2-7; TRBD1 agrees at 9 bases. This clonotype was sampled from a middle-aged woman in good health and CMV-seronegative. Sample: PBMCs. This CDR3 reads CASSPTGTGTYEQYF. DNA for the CDR3: TGCGCCAGCAGCCCTACCGGGACAGGGACCTACGAGCAGTACTTC.